The rows below give T cell receptor beta chains drawn from one sample of a study of blood T cells in healthy people across ages. TCRdb re-analysed the 5' RACE reads in MiXCR, keeping a single row per CDR3 protein. Here the sample spans around 1,800,000 distinct CDR3 sequences, about 39% being singletons. Sequencing was carried out using blood. These receptors originate from a human donor in good health. Both conserved end residues are part of each CDR3. The D gene is left open where the match is weak. A clone size is listed for some rows: how often the clone was seen (once, few, many), or a class if it is expanded.

D: .
V: TRBV20-1
J: TRBJ2-7
size: .
DNA: TGCAGTGCTAGAGCGGCCCTTTACGAGCAGTACTTC
CDR3: CSARAALYEQYF

D: TRBD1
V: TRBV4-1
J: TRBJ2-2
size: .
DNA: TGCGCCAGCAGCCAGCCCCTCACCGGGACAGGGAGGGCCGGGGAGCTGTTTTTT
CDR3: CASSQPLTGTGRAGELFF

D: .
V: TRBV7-3
J: TRBJ2-1
size: few
DNA: TGTGCCAGCAGCTTATCCGCGGATAACAATGAGCAGTTCTTC
CDR3: CASSLSADNNEQFF

D: .
V: TRBV29-1
J: TRBJ2-5
size: few
DNA: TGCAGCGTCCGGGCCCGACTGGGCCAAGAGACCCAGTACTTC
CDR3: CSVRARLGQETQYF

D: .
V: TRBV20-1
J: TRBJ2-5
size: .
DNA: TGCAGTGCGGACCGGGACGACCAAGAGACCCAGTACTTC
CDR3: CSADRDDQETQYF

D: .
V: TRBV7-2
J: TRBJ2-1
size: many
DNA: TGTGCCAGCAGTTTGATGAATGAGCAGTTCTTC
CDR3: CASSLMNEQFF

D: .
V: TRBV15
J: TRBJ2-1
size: few
DNA: TGTGCCACCAGCAGGGGGTGGGCAGGCAATGAGCAGTTCTTC
CDR3: CATSRGWAGNEQFF

D: .
V: TRBV20-1
J: TRBJ1-6
size: .
DNA: TGCAGTGCTAGAGTTGTGGAACAGGGTGGATCACCCCTCCACTTT
CDR3: CSARVVEQGGSPLHF

D: .
V: TRBV3-1
J: TRBJ2-4
size: .
DNA: TGTGCCAGCAGCCTGAAACCCCGCATTCAGTACTTC
CDR3: CASSLKPRIQYF

D: .
V: TRBV6-6
J: TRBJ2-1
size: once
DNA: TGTGCCAGCAGTTACTCTGTGGGGGCCTACAATGAGCAGTTCTTC
CDR3: CASSYSVGAYNEQFF

D: .
V: TRBV15
J: TRBJ2-5
size: .
DNA: TGTGCCACCAGCAGAGATGGAAGCGGAGGTGCTACCCAGTACTTC
CDR3: CATSRDGSGGATQYF

D: TRBD1
V: TRBV20-1
J: TRBJ1-6
size: .
DNA: TGCAGTGCCCAAGAGGCGACAGGGGGTCATTCACCCCTCCACTTT
CDR3: CSAQEATGGHSPLHF

D: TRBD2
V: TRBV12-3/TRBV12-4
J: TRBJ2-3
size: once
DNA: TGTGCCAGTAGGCCTGGGGGGGACTTCATCCCCGATACGCAGTATTTT
CDR3: CASRPGGDFIPDTQYF

D: .
V: TRBV7-9
J: TRBJ2-5
size: .
DNA: TGTGCCAGCAGCTTGGGCATGGCTAGCCTCGAGACCCAGTACTTC
CDR3: CASSLGMASLETQYF

D: .
V: TRBV20-1
J: TRBJ2-5
size: .
DNA: TGCAGTGCTAGAGACCTAAGGAGGGGACTTGGGCGGGCCCAGTACTTC
CDR3: CSARDLRRGLGRAQYF

D: TRBD2
V: TRBV20-1
J: TRBJ2-5
size: few
DNA: TGCAGTGCTAGAGATTTTGGGGTAGCGGGGATACAAGAGACCCAGTACTTC
CDR3: CSARDFGVAGIQETQYF

D: .
V: TRBV12-5
J: TRBJ1-1
size: .
DNA: TGTGCTAGCGCCAAAGAGAACACTGAAGCTTTCTTT
CDR3: CASAKENTEAFF

D: .
V: TRBV10-3
J: TRBJ2-7
size: .
DNA: TGTGCCATCAGTGAGAGGGGAGCCGGTCGTTACGAGCAGTACTTC
CDR3: CAISERGAGRYEQYF

D: TRBD1
V: TRBV27
J: TRBJ1-2
size: .
DNA: TGTGCCAGCAGTTACGGGGACAGGGTGGATGGCTACACCTTC
CDR3: CASSYGDRVDGYTF

D: .
V: TRBV20-1
J: TRBJ2-5
size: .
DNA: TGCAGTGCTAGAGATCGTATAGCGCGAGAGACCCAGTACTTC
CDR3: CSARDRIARETQYF

D: .
V: TRBV27
J: TRBJ2-7
size: few
DNA: TGTGCCAGCAGTGATACGACAGAGGCCTACGAGCAGTACTTC
CDR3: CASSDTTEAYEQYF

D: .
V: TRBV7-9
J: TRBJ2-1
size: few
DNA: TGTGCCACCAGGGACCCTCGAAACAATGAGCAGTTCTTC
CDR3: CATRDPRNNEQFF

D: TRBD1
V: TRBV20-1
J: TRBJ2-5
size: .
DNA: TGCAGTGCTAGCATGGACAGGGGGACTGGGGAGACCCAGTACTTC
CDR3: CSASMDRGTGETQYF

D: TRBD1
V: TRBV12-3/TRBV12-4
J: TRBJ2-1
size: once
DNA: TGTGCCAGCAGTAAAGACAGGGGGCTAGGGGATGAGCAGTTCTTC
CDR3: CASSKDRGLGDEQFF

D: .
V: TRBV7-8
J: TRBJ2-1
size: .
DNA: TGTGCCAGCAGTCAAGGGGGGGAAAGCAATGAGCAGTTCTTC
CDR3: CASSQGGESNEQFF

D: TRBD2
V: TRBV20-1
J: TRBJ2-7
size: .
DNA: TGCAGTGCTAGAGGTAGACTAGCGGGGGCCCTCTACGAGCAGTACTTC
CDR3: CSARGRLAGALYEQYF

D: TRBD1
V: TRBV14
J: TRBJ1-4
size: .
DNA: TGTGCCAGCAGCCAAATGTTAGGACAGGGAAGTAAAGAAAAACTGTTTTTT
CDR3: CASSQMLGQGSKEKLFF

D: .
V: TRBV4-1
J: TRBJ2-3
size: .
DNA: TGCGCCAGCAGCCGAGTAGGCAAGAACACTAATACGCAGTATTTT
CDR3: CASSRVGKNTNTQYF

D: TRBD1
V: TRBV20-1
J: TRBJ1-1
size: many
DNA: TGCAGTGCTAGAGAAGACAGGGACACTGAAGCTTTCTTT
CDR3: CSAREDRDTEAFF

D: .
V: TRBV5-1
J: TRBJ2-1
size: few
DNA: TGCGCCAGCAGCTTGAGGGCGGGGTTCAATGAGCAGTTCTTC
CDR3: CASSLRAGFNEQFF

D: TRBD2
V: TRBV11-2
J: TRBJ2-7
size: .
DNA: TGTGCCAGCAGCTCGACTAGCGGGGAGGTCGAGCAGTACTTC
CDR3: CASSSTSGEVEQYF

D: TRBD2
V: TRBV9
J: TRBJ2-7
size: .
DNA: TGTGCCAGCAGCGCCGGGACTAGCGGGGGGAATGAGCAGTACTTC
CDR3: CASSAGTSGGNEQYF

D: TRBD1
V: TRBV7-6
J: TRBJ1-5
size: once
DNA: TGTGTCAGCAGCCTAGGGACAGGGGGTAATCAGCCCCAGCATTTT
CDR3: CVSSLGTGGNQPQHF

D: .
V: TRBV3-1
J: TRBJ2-7
size: .
DNA: TGTGCCAGCAGCCAAGATGGGGTTAGGACAGCCGAGCAGTACTTC
CDR3: CASSQDGVRTAEQYF

D: TRBD2
V: TRBV7-2
J: TRBJ2-3
size: .
DNA: TGTGCCAGCAGCTTAGTATTGTTAGGACCGCGAGCGGGGGGGCAGGATACGCAGTATTTT
CDR3: CASSLVLLGPRAGGQDTQYF